One sample yielded the 18 T cell receptor beta chains listed below, sequenced in a study of technical replicates of blood from a handful of donors. Profiling relied on immunoSEQ multiplex PCR, and the TCRdb table lists in-frame clones only, not all of them. The table lists fewer than 85,000 clones, approximately 91% of them singletons. The material sequenced was PBMCs. These receptor sequences come from a human donor in good health. Some clones in this sample may be carry-over from other donors' samples.

The chain employs TRBV12-5 and TRBJ1-4; 9 bases are shared with TRBD1. Unmatched junction bases numbered 3, after V lost 5 bases and J lost 8 bases. The germline V gene encodes CDR1 LGHNT and CDR2 FRNRAP. The CDR3 has 13 residues. Written as DNA, the CDR3 is TGTGCTAGTGGTACTGGACAGGGGGAAAAACTGTTTTTT. This gives the protein CASGTGQGEKLFF.

The chain links TRBV5-1 to TRBJ2-7; TRBD2 agrees at 9 bases. Germline CDR1 is SGHRS and CDR2 is YFSETQ. The V gene end was trimmed by 7 bases and the J gene end by 5 bases; junction bases not matched to a gene: 10. This CDR3 has 14 residues. The CDR3 protein is CASCYSGGFDEQYF. In nucleotides, the CDR3 is TGCGCCAGCTGTTACAGCGGGGGGTTTGACGAGCAGTACTTC.

V is TRBV7-3 and J is TRBJ2-5; 14 nucleotides line up with TRBD2. There are 17 residues in the CDR3. Germline CDR1 and CDR2: SGHTA and FQGTGA. Unmatched junction bases numbered 10, after V lost 5 bases and J lost 5 bases. The CDR3 sequence is CASSLSGLAGVGETQYF. CDR3 nucleotides: TGTGCCAGCAGCCTTTCGGGACTAGCGGGAGTAGGGGAGACCCAGTACTTC.

This clone was seen a single time. The chain carries TRBV15 and TRBJ2-1; 7 bases map to TRBD2. The CDR3 spans 14 residues. Germline loops: CDR1 LNHNV, CDR2 YYDKDF (reference sequence). J lost 9 bases, V lost 0 bases, and 5 bases had no gene match. The CDR3 is CATSRDWASGEQFF. DNA for the CDR3: TGTGCCACCAGCAGAGATTGGGCTAGCGGTGAGCAGTTCTTC. Variable domain in full (rest from reference TRBV15 and TRBJ2-1): DAMVIQNPRYQVTQFGKPVTLSCSQTLNHNVMYWYQQKSSQAPKLLFHYYDKDFNNEADTPDNFQSRRPNTSFCFLDIRSPGLGDTAMYLCATSRDWASGEQFFGPGTRLTVL.

This chain uses TRBV7-2 with TRBJ2-1, with D possibly being TRBD2 (6 bases). This CDR3 is 12 amino acids long. V lost 3 bases and J 8 bases, leaving 8 bases between the germline ends. Germline lookup yields CDR1 SGHTA and CDR2 FQGNSA. CDR3 in amino acids: CASSFWGDEQFF. In nucleotides, the CDR3 is TGTGCCAGCAGCTTTTGGGGGGATGAGCAGTTCTTC.

This chain joins TRBV6-6 and TRBJ2-7, with 7 positions matching TRBD1. V gave up 7 bases and J gave up 3 bases; unmatched junction bases: 6. Germline values: CDR1 MNHNY, CDR2 SVGAGI (reference sequence). The CDR3 loop spans 13 amino acids. The CDR3 sequence: CASTNTGDYEQYF. The DNA of the CDR3 is TGTGCCAGCACCAATACAGGGGACTACGAGCAGTACTTC.

The genes are TRBV7-9 and TRBJ2-7; 8 bases are shared with TRBD1. CDR1 and CDR2 from the germline V gene are SEHNR and FQNEAQ (reference sequence). The CDR3 is made up of 14 amino acids. V was pared by 1 base and J by 3 bases, with 2 bases of the junction left unmatched. For the CDR3, the DNA is TGTGCCAGCAGCTTAGTGGACAGGGTCTACGAGCAGTACTTC. It encodes CASSLVDRVYEQYF.

The chain couples TRBV19 to TRBJ2-1; 13 nucleotides match TRBD2. Per the germline V gene, CDR1 is LNHDA and CDR2 is SQIVND (reference sequence). With V trimmed by 6 bases and J by 3 bases, 5 bases remained unmatched. CDR3 length: 16 residues. The CDR3 is CASRELAGGDYNEQFF. Written as DNA, the CDR3 is TGTGCCAGTAGGGAACTAGCGGGGGGGGACTACAATGAGCAGTTCTTC. The whole variable domain, remainder taken from reference TRBV19 and TRBJ2-1, is DGGITQSPKYLFRKEGQNVTLSCEQNLNHDAMYWYRQDPGQGLRLIYYSQIVNDFQKGDIAEGYSVSREKKESFPLTVTSAQKNPTAFYLCASRELAGGDYNEQFFGPGTRLTVL.

The V and J genes are TRBV6-5 and TRBJ2-7; a possible D gene is TRBD1 (6 bases). The V end was cut by 5 bases, the J end by 5 bases, with 16 bases between. The germline V gene encodes CDR1 MNHEY and CDR2 SVGAGI. The CDR3 length is 14 residues. This chain's CDR3 is CASSTGQSIDEQYF. The DNA of the CDR3 is TGTGCCAGCAGTACTGGACAGTCTATCGACGAGCAGTACTTC.

The genes are TRBV30 and TRBJ2-6; tentative D call: TRBD2 (6 bases). The CDR3 has 15 amino acids. Trimming stripped 2 bases from V and 1 base from J, with 9 bases between. In germline, CDR1 is GTSNPN, CDR2 SVGIG (reference sequence). The chain's CDR3 is CAWSRRGSGANVLTF. CDR3 coding DNA: TGTGCCTGGAGTAGACGGGGGTCTGGGGCCAACGTCCTGACTTTC. The whole variable domain, filled in from reference TRBV30 and TRBJ2-6, reads SQTIHQWPATLVQPVGSPLSLECTVEGTSNPNLYWYRQAAGRGLQLLFYSVGIGQISSEVPQNLSASRPQDRQFILSSKKLLLSDSGFYLCAWSRRGSGANVLTFGAGSRLTVL.

This chain links TRBV13 with TRBJ1-2; 7 bases line up with TRBD1. The germline V gene encodes CDR1 PRHDT and CDR2 FYEKMQ (reference sequence). The CDR3 covers 16 residues. After removal of 3 bases from V and 3 bases from J, the junction contained 10 bases not matched to a gene. The CDR3 DNA follows: TGTGCCAGCAGCTTTCGGACAGGCGGACTTTACTATGGCTACACCTTC. This encodes CASSFRTGGLYYGYTF.

V and J are TRBV6-1 and TRBJ1-5; no definite D call. This CDR3 has 13 amino acids. Germline-derived CDR1 and CDR2 are MNHNS and SASEGT. The ends were cut back, 4 bases at V and 3 bases at J, with 7 bases in the middle. DNA for the CDR3: TGTGCCAGCAGTGTTCGGGACAATCAGCCCCAGCATTTT. Translating gives CASSVRDNQPQHF.

The rearrangement links TRBV6-4 to TRBJ2-3; a weak D match, TRBD1 (6 bases). The ends were cut back, 2 bases at V and 1 base at J, with 7 bases in the middle. Germline lookup yields CDR1 MRHNA and CDR2 SNTAGT. The CDR3 runs 14 residues. CDR3 sequence: CASSDAGGTDTQYF. The CDR3 bases are TGTGCCAGCAGTGACGCAGGGGGCACAGATACGCAGTATTTT.

This chain joins TRBV10-3 and TRBJ2-7; the match to TRBD2 covers 11 bases. Germline-derived CDR1 and CDR2 are ENHRY and SYGVKD. J lost 9 bases, V lost 0 bases, and 13 bases had no gene match. The CDR3 length is 17 residues. The CDR3 bases are TGTGCCATCAGTGAGTCCGGACTAGCGGGCCAACGCGACGGGCAGTACTTC. It codes for CAISESGLAGQRDGQYF.

The chain couples TRBV7-9 to TRBJ2-7; TRBD1 agrees at 7 bases. In germline, CDR1 is SEHNR, CDR2 FQNEAQ (reference sequence). V was pared by 8 bases and J by 3 bases, with 7 bases of the junction left unmatched. This CDR3 has 13 residues. This CDR3 reads CASERQGVYEQYF. DNA of the CDR3: TGTGCCAGCGAGCGACAGGGCGTCTACGAGCAGTACTTC.

J is TRBJ2-7 and V is TRBV18, with 10 bases lining up with TRBD2. There are 17 residues in the CDR3. Germline values: CDR1 KGHSH, CDR2 LQKENI. After removal of 4 bases from V and 3 bases from J, the junction contained 12 bases not matched to a gene. CDR3 amino acids: CASSQALTSGDRYEQYF. CDR3 sequence (DNA): TGTGCCAGCTCACAAGCCCTTACTAGCGGGGATCGCTACGAGCAGTACTTC. The variable domain in full, with the rest retrieved from reference TRBV18 and TRBJ2-7, is NAGVMQNPRHLVRRRGQEARLRCSPMKGHSHVYWYRQLPEEGLKFMVYLQKENIIDESGMPKERFSAEFPKEGPSILRIQQVVRGDSAAYFCASSQALTSGDRYEQYFGPGTRLTVT.

This sequence joins TRBV7-8 and TRBJ1-1, with D possibly TRBD1 on 6 matching bases. V gave up 5 bases and J gave up 1 base, with 8 bases separating them. The germline V gene encodes CDR1 SGHVS and CDR2 FQNEAQ. This CDR3 contains 13 residues. The CDR3 is CASSPRGNTEAFF. The CDR3 nucleotides are TGTGCCAGCAGCCCCAGGGGGAACACTGAAGCTTTCTTT.

V gene TRBV4-2 combines with J gene TRBJ2-5, with 7 bases aligning to TRBD2. Germline V gene lookup returns CDR1 LGHNA and CDR2 YNFKEQ. The CDR3 has 15 amino acids. With 4 bases clipped from V and 2 bases from J, the junction kept 7 bases outside the gene matches. As DNA, the CDR3 is TGTGCCAGCAGCCCGGGGCTAGCGGATCAAGAGACCCAGTACTTC. This gives the protein CASSPGLADQETQYF.